This TCR beta chain came from a study of blood T cell repertoires in COVID-19. Per the germline V gene, CDR1 is LNHDA and CDR2 is SQIVND (reference sequence). Unmatched junction bases numbered 8, after V lost 4 bases and J lost 7 bases. The CDR3 runs 15 residues. Assay: immunoSEQ multiplex PCR; the TCRdb copy retains only in-frame clones and omits some. The repertoire consists of around 150,000 clones, with approximately 80% occurring once and the leading ten covering roughly a tenth. Sample: peripheral blood. The sequence was collected from a woman older than 75 with active or convalescent COVID-19. The chain recombines TRBV19 with TRBJ2-2; 8 bases fit TRBD1. The CDR3 reads CASSTAGTGGGELFF. Written as DNA, the CDR3 is TGTGCCAGTAGTACGGCCGGGACAGGCGGCGGGGAGCTGTTTTTT.